This T cell receptor (beta chain) is from a study of neoadjuvant anti-PD-1 for oral cavity cancer. Study details: Patients without progression got a fourth dose around day 43.

Time point: after neoadjuvant nivolumab, at surgical resection. Only in-frame clones appear in the TCRdb table, and some are missing; sequencing was by immunoSEQ multiplex PCR. The sample shows more than 30,000 clones, about 36% of them seen only once. Overall study results and limits: Larger post-treatment preexisting tumor clones tracked with greater tumor shrinkage. Each response group had just a few patients in TCR analyses.

This CDR3 has 15 residues. CDR1 and CDR2 (germline): LNHDA, SQIVND (reference sequence). Trimming shortened V by 5 bases and J by 5 bases, and 18 bases separated the two germline ends. Concerning this clone itself: Its antigen is as yet unknown.

Source: tumor tissue, taken after nivolumab (anti-PD-1) treatment. The TCR comes from a person aged 35-79 years with oral cavity squamous cell carcinoma. This rearrangement joins TRBV19 to TRBJ2-5; TRBD1 is a possible D gene (5 bases). CDR3 bases: TGTGCCAGTAGTGAGCAGGGATGGGTTAGGGAGACCCAGTACTTC. Residues: CASSEQGWVRETQYF.